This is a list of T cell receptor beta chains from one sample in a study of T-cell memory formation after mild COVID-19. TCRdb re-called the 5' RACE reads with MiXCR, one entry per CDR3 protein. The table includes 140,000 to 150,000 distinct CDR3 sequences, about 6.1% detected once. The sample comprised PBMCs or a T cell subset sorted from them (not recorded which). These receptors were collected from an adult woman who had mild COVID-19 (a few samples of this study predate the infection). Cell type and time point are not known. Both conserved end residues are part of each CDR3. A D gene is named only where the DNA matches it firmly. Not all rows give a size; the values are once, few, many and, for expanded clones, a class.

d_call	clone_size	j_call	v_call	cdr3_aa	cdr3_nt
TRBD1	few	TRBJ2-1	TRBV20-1	CSARGGQGNHNEQFF	TGCAGTGCTAGAGGGGGACAGGGAAACCACAATGAGCAGTTCTTC
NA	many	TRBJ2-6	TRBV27	CASSPQGSVIPGANVLTF	TGTGCCAGCAGCCCTCAGGGGTCCGTCATCCCTGGGGCCAACGTCCTGACTTTC
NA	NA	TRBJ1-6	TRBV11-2	CASSLVPLENSPLHF	TGTGCCAGCAGCTTAGTCCCGTTGGAAAATTCACCCCTCCACTTT
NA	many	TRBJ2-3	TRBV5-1	CASSQWTSTDTQYF	TGCGCCAGCAGCCAATGGACATCCACAGATACGCAGTATTTT
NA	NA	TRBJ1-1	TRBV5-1	CASSLIAGSVQNTEAFF	TGCGCCAGCAGCTTGATAGCCGGCAGCGTACAGAACACTGAAGCTTTCTTT
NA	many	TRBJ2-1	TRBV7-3	CASSLDFYNEQFF	TGTGCCAGCAGCTTAGACTTTTACAATGAGCAGTTCTTC
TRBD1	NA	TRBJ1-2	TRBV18	CASSLNRGDGYTF	TGTGCCAGCTCACTTAACAGGGGGGACGGCTACACCTTC
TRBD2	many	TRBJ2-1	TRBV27	CASSSGRGPPYNEQFF	TGTGCCAGCAGTTCCGGGAGGGGTCCGCCTTACAATGAGCAGTTCTTC
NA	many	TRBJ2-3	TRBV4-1	CASSQDPGADTQYF	TGCGCCAGCAGCCAAGATCCAGGGGCGGATACGCAGTATTTT
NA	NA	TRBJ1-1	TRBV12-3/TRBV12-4	CASSFGKGWTEAFF	TGTGCCAGCAGTTTTGGTAAGGGGTGGACTGAAGCTTTCTTT
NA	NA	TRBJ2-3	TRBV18	CASSGIGTDTQYF	TGTGCCAGCTCGGGTATCGGCACAGATACGCAGTATTTT
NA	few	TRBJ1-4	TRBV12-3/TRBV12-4	CASSLSGADEKLFF	TGTGCCAGCAGTTTATCAGGGGCGGATGAAAAACTGTTTTTT
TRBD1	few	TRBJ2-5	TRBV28	CASSLIDRGGETQYF	TGTGCCAGCAGTTTAATAGACAGGGGAGGAGAGACCCAGTACTTC
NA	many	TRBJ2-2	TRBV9	CASSASTVGTGELFF	TGTGCCAGCAGCGCCTCTACAGTTGGCACCGGGGAGCTGTTTTTT
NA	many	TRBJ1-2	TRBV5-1	CASNTGDRSYGYTF	TGCGCCAGCAACACCGGGGACCGTTCCTATGGCTACACCTTC
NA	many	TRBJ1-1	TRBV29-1	CSVVATTLNTEAFF	TGCAGCGTTGTGGCTACGACCCTGAACACTGAAGCTTTCTTT
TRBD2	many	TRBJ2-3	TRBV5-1	CASMTSGGLDTQYF	TGCGCCAGCATGACGTCGGGGGGGCTCGATACGCAGTATTTT
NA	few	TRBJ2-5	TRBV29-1	CSVVERGVSGSMTQYF	TGCAGCGTTGTCGAAAGGGGTGTATCCGGATCGATGACCCAGTACTTC
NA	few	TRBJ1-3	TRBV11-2	CASSVSGTSGSFSGNTIYF	TGTGCCAGCAGCGTATCCGGGACGTCGGGTTCTTTCTCTGGAAACACCATATATTTT
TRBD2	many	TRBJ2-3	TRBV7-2	CASSLSPGTSGRIDTQYF	TGTGCCAGCAGCCTCTCCCCCGGGACTAGCGGGAGAATAGATACGCAGTATTTT